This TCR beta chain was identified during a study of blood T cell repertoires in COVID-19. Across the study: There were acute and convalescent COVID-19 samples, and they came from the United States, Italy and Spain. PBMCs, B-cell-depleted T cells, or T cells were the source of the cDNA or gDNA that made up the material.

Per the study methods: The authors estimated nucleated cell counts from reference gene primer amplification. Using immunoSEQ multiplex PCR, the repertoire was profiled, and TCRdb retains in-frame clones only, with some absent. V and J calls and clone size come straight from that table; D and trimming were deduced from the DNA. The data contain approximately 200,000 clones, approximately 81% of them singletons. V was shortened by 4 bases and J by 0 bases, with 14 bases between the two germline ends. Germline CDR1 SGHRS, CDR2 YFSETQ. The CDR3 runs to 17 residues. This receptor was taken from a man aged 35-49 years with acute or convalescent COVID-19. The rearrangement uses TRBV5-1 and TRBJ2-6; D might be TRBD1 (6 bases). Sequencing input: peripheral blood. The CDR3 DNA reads TGCGCCAGCAGCCCCCGGGACATCCGCTCTGGGGCCAACGTCCTGACTTTC. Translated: CASSPRDIRSGANVLTF.